These 21 T cell receptor beta chains came from one sample sequenced in a study of blood T cell repertoires in COVID-19. The method was immunoSEQ multiplex PCR; TCRdb's version includes in-frame clones alone and lacks a portion of them. The table lists 150,000 to 200,000 clones, 70% to 90% of them singletons. The sequenced material came from peripheral blood. The origin of the receptors is a woman aged 30 to 39 with acute or convalescent COVID-19.

The V and J genes are TRBV28 and TRBJ1-1, with 8 bases that match TRBD1. Germline values: CDR1 MDHEN, CDR2 SYDVKM. Trimming removed 4 bases from V and 11 bases from J; junction bases left unmatched: 9. The CDR3 runs to 13 residues. CDR3: CASSSFDRGTAFF. The CDR3 DNA reads as TGTGCCAGCAGTTCATTCGACAGGGGTACGGCTTTCTTT.

This clone has only a few counts. The chain combines TRBV5-1 with TRBJ1-6, with a possible D match to TRBD1 (5 bases). The CDR3 is 14 residues long. Deletions cut 5 bases from V and 10 bases from J, with 16 bases between. Germline CDR1 and CDR2: SGHRS and YFSETQ. CDR3 sequence: CASSAGRSVSPLHF. DNA for the CDR3: TGCGCCAGCAGTGCGGGACGGTCCGTGTCACCCCTCCACTTT.

The chain uses TRBV5-4 and TRBJ2-1, with 7 nucleotides matching TRBD2. Germline lookup yields CDR1 SGHNT and CDR2 YYREEE (reference sequence). The CDR3 is made up of 16 amino acids. J lost 8 bases, V lost 0 bases, and 11 bases had no gene match. CDR3 in amino acids: CASSLDGGSLSHEQFF. The CDR3, as DNA: TGTGCCAGCAGCTTGGATGGCGGGAGTTTAAGTCATGAGCAGTTCTTC.

In this sample, this clone turned up once. The gene calls are TRBV9 and TRBJ2-1; 7 bases map to TRBD2. The CDR3 contains 15 residues. The germline CDR1 and CDR2 sequences are SGDLS and YYNGEE. Trimming removed 4 bases from V and 9 bases from J; junction bases left unmatched: 13. CDR3 bases: TGTGCCAGCAGCACTATGGGGCGGGAGATAGGTGAGCAGTTCTTC. Protein sequence: CASSTMGREIGEQFF.

This chain joins TRBV12-5 and TRBJ1-5, with 8 nucleotides matching TRBD1. This CDR3 has 19 residues. In germline, CDR1 is LGHNT, CDR2 FRNRAP. Trimming at V came to 3 bases and at J to 4 bases, leaving 17 bases not matched to a gene. The CDR3 coding sequence is TGTGCTAGTGGTTTCGGTAACCTGGCTGGACAGGGCTTTAATCAGCCCCAGCATTTT. Its translation: CASGFGNLAGQGFNQPQHF.

CDR3 nucleotide sequence: TGCGCCAGCAGTCCCCGGGGACTCCTTAATTACGAGCAGTACTTC. This sequence encodes CASSPRGLLNYEQYF. The J gene is TRBJ2-7, the V gene TRBV23-1; D is perhaps TRBD2 (6 bases). TRBV23-1 is annotated as an ORF whose role is uncertain. V was pared by 4 bases and J by 4 bases, with 17 bases between. This CDR3 spans 15 amino acids.

The chain recombines TRBV6-1 with TRBJ2-2, with a weak D call TRBD2 (6 bases). The V and J ends lost 5 bases and 2 bases respectively, with 12 bases between them. The length of the CDR3 is 15 residues. Germline V gene sequence: CDR1 MNHNS, CDR2 SASEGT. CDR3 DNA sequence: TGTGCCAGCAGTATAGCGGAACTTAACACCGGGGAGCTGTTTTTT. This gives the protein CASSIAELNTGELFF.

The chain employs TRBV29-1 and TRBJ2-1, with TRBD2 matching 14 bases. V lost 6 bases to trimming and J lost 8 bases; unmatched junction nucleotides: 6. The CDR3 has 14 residues. The V gene's germline CDR1 is SQVTM and CDR2 ANQGSEA. The CDR3: CSVPGTSGSHEQFF. CDR3 in DNA: TGCAGCGTGCCCGGGACTAGCGGGAGCCATGAGCAGTTCTTC.

The chain joins TRBV2 to TRBJ1-2, with TRBD1 matching over 8 bases. The J segment lost 4 bases and the V segment lost 11 bases, leaving 12 bases of the junction unmatched. CDR1 SNHLY and CDR2 FYNNEI come from the germline V gene. The CDR3 consists of 14 residues. The CDR3 DNA reads as TGTGCCGGTCGACAGGGGCCGGATGGCTATGGCTACACCTTC. Translation gives CAGRQGPDGYGYTF.

The chain links TRBV6-1 to TRBJ2-7; D is ambiguous. Germline values: CDR1 MNHNS, CDR2 SASEGT. The V gene lost 2 bases and the J gene lost 2 bases, with 7 bases spanning the gap. This CDR3 comprises 13 residues. DNA of the CDR3: TGTGCCAGCAGTGAAATGTTCACCTACGAGCAGTACTTC. This encodes CASSEMFTYEQYF.

A single count supports this clone. The gene calls are TRBV11-3 and TRBJ1-2, with a weak D call TRBD1 (6 bases). Germline V gives CDR1 SGHNT, CDR2 YENEEA. Between the trimmed V and J ends, which lost 2 bases and 8 bases, there was a span of 15 bases. This CDR3 comprises 14 residues. CDR3 sequence reads: CASSLPPDRRGYTF. The DNA for the CDR3 is TGTGCCAGCAGCTTACCCCCCGACAGGCGGGGCTACACCTTC.

The gene calls are TRBV2 and TRBJ2-1; D gene ambiguous. V lost 11 bases and J lost 5, with 13 bases in between. CDR1 is SNHLY, CDR2 FYNNEI, per germline. The CDR3 covers 12 residues. CDR3 bases: TGTGCCCGACGGAGTATCGACAATGAGCAGTTCTTC. Translated: CARRSIDNEQFF.

The chain combines TRBV19 with TRBJ1-1; D ambiguous. Between the trimmed V and J ends, which lost 5 bases and 7 bases, there was a span of 8 bases. The CDR3 is 11 residues long. CDR1 LNHDA and CDR2 SQIVND come from the germline V gene (reference sequence). This chain's CDR3 is CASSFINEAFF. The DNA of the CDR3 is TGTGCCAGTAGTTTTATAAATGAAGCTTTCTTT.

The rearrangement uses TRBV21-1 and TRBJ2-7; the table's D call TRBD1 went unverified against the DNA. TRBV21-1 is classified as a pseudogene. The CDR3 consists of 19 residues. CDR3 nucleotides: TGTGCCAGCAGCCAGCTCCCTAACAGGGGGCCCTTCTGGTCCCTCGAGCAGTACTTC. Encoded protein: CASSQLPNRGPFWSLEQYF.

The table lists this clone with a count of one. The chain uses TRBV28 and TRBJ2-1; TRBD1 agrees at 8 bases. Germline lookup yields CDR1 MDHEN and CDR2 SYDVKM. The junction had 10 bases not matched to a gene; V was cut back by 2 bases and J by 1 base. CDR3 length: 18 residues. CDR3 in amino acids: CASSLPPGGGRSYNEQFF. The DNA of the CDR3 is TGTGCCAGCAGTTTACCCCCAGGGGGCGGAAGATCCTACAATGAGCAGTTCTTC.

This chain connects TRBV5-4 to TRBJ2-7, with a possible D match to TRBD2 (6 bases). The CDR3 has 13 amino acids. V lost 7 bases to trimming and J lost 4 bases, with 15 bases between them. Germline V gene data show CDR1 as SGHNT and CDR2 as YYREEE (reference sequence). In nucleotides, the CDR3 is TGTGCCAGCCGGGGCGGGGAGAGGTACGAGCAGTACTTC. It yields the protein CASRGGERYEQYF. Filled out from reference TRBV5-4 and TRBJ2-7, the complete variable domain reads ETGVTQSPTHLIKTRGQQVTLRCSSQSGHNTVSWYQQALGQGPQFIFQYYREEENGRGNFPPRFSGLQFPNYSSELNVNALELDDSALYLCASRGGERYEQYFGPGTRLTVT.

This clone has a handful of counts. The chain links TRBV5-6 to TRBJ2-3; TRBD2 agrees at 8 bases. Germline lookup yields CDR1 SGHDT and CDR2 YYEEEE. This CDR3 contains 13 residues. The V segment lost 5 bases and the J segment 3 bases; nucleotides outside the gene matches: 2. The CDR3 region is CASRSSGTDTQYF. The CDR3 DNA follows: TGTGCCAGCAGGTCTAGCGGGACAGATACGCAGTATTTT.

The chain joins TRBV28 to TRBJ2-1; 11 bases match TRBD2. Germline values: CDR1 MDHEN, CDR2 SYDVKM. The V segment lost 9 bases and the J segment 16 bases; nucleotides outside the gene matches: 14. There are 13 residues in the CDR3. The DNA of the CDR3 is TGTGCCAGTCTTACTAGCGGGAGAAATCTGGTCTTCTTC. Its protein product is CASLTSGRNLVFF. Looking up the rest from reference TRBV28 and TRBJ2-1 gives the full variable domain: DVKVTQSSRYLVKRTGEKVFLECVQDMDHENMFWYRQDPGLGLRLIYFSYDVKMKEKGDIPEGYSVSREKKERFSLILESASTNQTSMYLCASLTSGRNLVFFGPGTRLTVL.

CDR3 protein: CASSFGGSGQPQHF. CDR3 DNA: TGTGCCAGCAGCTTCGGAGGCTCCGGACAGCCCCAGCATTTT. The chain employs TRBV7-9 and TRBJ1-5; D unclear. The CDR3 length is 14 residues. CDR1 is SEHNR, CDR2 FQNEAQ, per germline (reference sequence). V was trimmed by 3 bases and J by 7 bases, leaving 13 bases between them. Complete variable domain (other parts from reference TRBV7-9 and TRBJ1-5): DTGVSQNPRHKITKRGQNVTFRCDPISEHNRLYWYRQTLGQGPEFLTYFQNEAQLEKSRLLSDRFSAERPKGSFSTLEIQRTEQGDSAMYLCASSFGGSGQPQHFGDGTRLSIL.

V and J are TRBV20-1 and TRBJ1-2; D is ambiguous. CDR1 and CDR2 from the germline V gene are DFQATT and SNEGSKA (reference sequence). The CDR3 has 10 residues. Between the trimmed V and J ends, which lost 2 bases and 8 bases, there was a span of 6 bases. CDR3 coding DNA: TGCAGTGCTAGATGGGAGGGCTACACCTTC. Protein: CSARWEGYTF.

V and J are TRBV5-4 and TRBJ2-7; D perhaps matches TRBD2 (5 bases). The CDR3 totals 14 residues. CDR1 and CDR2 from the germline V gene are SGHNT and YYREEE (reference sequence). Trimming shortened V by 1 base and J by 3 bases, and 11 bases separated the two germline ends. CDR3 DNA sequence: TGTGCCAGCAGCTTGAGGACGGGGAACTACGAGCAGTACTTC. It is translated as CASSLRTGNYEQYF.